This record concerns one T cell receptor beta chain sequence. Antigen: not known. The data belong to a study of T-cell memory formation after mild COVID-19. Study results and caveats: CD4/CD8 balance held among clones contracting day 15 to 85, and later expanders leaned CD4+.

TCRdb re-called the 5' RACE reads through MiXCR, storing one row per CDR3 protein. The sample lists 300,000 to 400,000 distinct CDR3 sequences; 25% to 30% were seen once. The germline V and J ends were trimmed by 8 bases and 5 bases, with 10 bases remaining between them. Germline CDR1 is MNHEY and CDR2 is SVGEGT. CDR3 length equals 12 residues. The origin of this receptor is an adult woman who had mild COVID-19 (a few samples of this study predate the infection). Cell type and time point are not known. The chain uses TRBV6-2 or TRBV6-3 and TRBJ2-1; TRBD1 is a possible D gene (6 bases). Material: PBMCs or a T cell subset sorted from them (not recorded which). CDR3: CASRQVNNEQFF. CDR3 nucleotide sequence: TGTGCCAGCCGACAGGTAAACAATGAGCAGTTCTTC.